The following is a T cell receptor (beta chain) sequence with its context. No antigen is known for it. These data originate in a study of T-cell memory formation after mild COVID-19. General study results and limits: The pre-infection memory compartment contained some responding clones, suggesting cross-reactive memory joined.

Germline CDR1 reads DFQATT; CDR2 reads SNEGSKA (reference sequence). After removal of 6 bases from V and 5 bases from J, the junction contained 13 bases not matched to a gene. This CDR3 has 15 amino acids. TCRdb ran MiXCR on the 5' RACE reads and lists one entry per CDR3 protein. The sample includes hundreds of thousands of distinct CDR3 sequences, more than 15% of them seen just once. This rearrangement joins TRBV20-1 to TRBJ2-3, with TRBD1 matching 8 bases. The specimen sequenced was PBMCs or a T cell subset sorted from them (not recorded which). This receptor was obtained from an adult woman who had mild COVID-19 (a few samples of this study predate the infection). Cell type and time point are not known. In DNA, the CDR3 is TGCAGTGCGCAAACCGGGATAGGGACAGGAGATACGCAGTATTTT. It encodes CSAQTGIGTGDTQYF.